Below are 30 T cell receptor beta chains sequenced from a single sample in a study of blood T cell dynamics during melanoma immunotherapy. Time point meaning: week 3, after first cycle of checkpoint inhibitor. Measured with immunoSEQ multiplex PCR; TCRdb has only the in-frame clones, and not every one. The profile covers fewer than 15,000 clones, with roughly 85% appearing a single time and approximately 5% taken by the ten largest. The specimen was blood, collected from a patient treated with checkpoint blockade. Receptors were obtained from a human donor with melanoma.

The rearrangement joins TRBV5-1 to TRBJ2-5, with a weak D call TRBD2 (6 bases). The end of the DNA is better explained by TRBJ2-7, so the J call may be wrong. The CDR3 is 16 residues long. Germline loops: CDR1 SGHRS, CDR2 YFSETQ. CDR3 nucleotide sequence: TGCGCCAGCAGCCCGCGGGACCAAATCATTCCCCACGAGCAGTACTTC. It codes for CASSPRDQIIPHEQYF.

This chain joins TRBV18 and TRBJ2-7, with D hard to call. The V end lost 4 bases, the J end lost 3 bases, and 19 bases lay between the germline ends. This CDR3 contains 16 residues. CDR1 and CDR2 from the germline V gene are KGHSH and LQKENI. CDR3 sequence: CASSLLGLNIIYEQYF. CDR3 nucleotides: TGTGCCAGCTCACTATTAGGGTTAAATATTATCTACGAGCAGTACTTC.

V is TRBV7-9 and J is TRBJ2-7; possible D gene TRBD1, 6 bases. Germline V gene data show CDR1 as SEHNR and CDR2 as FQNEAQ (reference sequence). Trimming cost V 0 bases and J 4 bases, with 7 bases left between them. The CDR3 runs to 13 residues. The CDR3 coding sequence is TGTGCCAGCAGCTTAGCCGGGACATACGAGCAGTACTTC. Residues: CASSLAGTYEQYF.

The V and J genes are TRBV7-2 and TRBJ1-2, with D unclear. With 1 base removed from V and 2 bases from J, the gap between germline ends came to 11 bases. CDR1 SGHTA and CDR2 FQGNSA come from the germline V gene. The CDR3 is 15 amino acids. The CDR3 nucleotides read TGTGCCAGCAGCTTAGAGTCGGGTCAGAACTATGGCTACACCTTC. Residues: CASSLESGQNYGYTF. Together with reference TRBV7-2 and TRBJ1-2, the CDR3 gives the full variable domain: GAGVSQSPSNKVTEKGKDVELRCDPISGHTALYWYRQSLGQGLEFLIYFQGNSAPDKSGLPSDRFSAERTGGSVSTLTIQRTQQEDSAVYLCASSLESGQNYGYTFGSGTRLTVV.

This clone was observed a few times. This rearrangement joins TRBV7-8 to TRBJ2-1; 8 bases map to TRBD2. Trimming cost V 1 base and J 8 bases; bases outside gene matches: 13. The CDR3 is made up of 17 amino acids. The germline V gene encodes CDR1 SGHVS and CDR2 FQNEAQ. The CDR3 region is CASSLGGWAGGSYEQFF. DNA for the CDR3: TGTGCCAGCAGCTTAGGGGGATGGGCGGGAGGAAGCTATGAGCAGTTCTTC.

The genes are TRBV7-8 and TRBJ2-1; no definite D call. The CDR3 covers 12 residues. In germline, CDR1 is SGHVS, CDR2 FQNEAQ. V shed 3 bases and J shed 6 bases, with 6 bases lying between them. CDR3 DNA sequence: TGTGCCAGCAGCTTCTCGGCCAATGAGCAGTTCTTC. Protein: CASSFSANEQFF.

The V gene is TRBV11-2, the J gene TRBJ2-5, with D maybe TRBD1 (5 bases). The length of the CDR3 is 14 residues. The ends were cut back, 2 bases at V and 5 bases at J, with 12 bases in the middle. Looked up from germline, CDR1 is SGHAT and CDR2 is FQNNGV. The CDR3 reads CASSLLLGPETQYF. CDR3 in DNA: TGTGCCAGCAGCTTATTGCTGGGGCCGGAGACCCAGTACTTC.

V gene TRBV27 combines with J gene TRBJ1-1; D is perhaps TRBD1 (5 bases). The CDR3 runs 14 residues. V gave up 1 base and J gave up 4 bases, with 10 bases separating them. CDR1 and CDR2 from the germline V gene are MNHEY and SMNVEV (reference sequence). CDR3 sequence (DNA): TGTGCCAGCAGTTTATATCTGGGGGGCACTGAAGCTTTCTTT. This encodes CASSLYLGGTEAFF.

The CDR3 sequence is CASSQDLQRQETQYF. CDR3 DNA sequence: TGTGCCAGCAGCCAAGATCTCCAACGCCAAGAGACCCAGTACTTC. The gene calls are TRBV7-9 and TRBJ2-5, with D hard to call. In germline, CDR1 is SEHNR, CDR2 FQNEAQ (reference sequence). Trimming shortened V by 5 bases and J by 1 base, and 14 bases separated the two germline ends. The CDR3 totals 15 residues.

The CDR3 is CASMVPGAMNTEAFF. The CDR3 bases are TGTGCCAGCATGGTCCCGGGGGCCATGAACACTGAAGCTTTCTTT. This sequence joins TRBV6-6 and TRBJ1-1, with D possibly being TRBD1 (6 bases). Trimming stripped 7 bases from V and 0 bases from J, with 15 bases between. Germline V gene data show CDR1 as MNHNY and CDR2 as SVGAGI (reference sequence). This CDR3 comprises 15 residues.

J is TRBJ2-7 and V is TRBV4-3; D may be TRBD1 (8 bases). The CDR3 has 19 amino acids. Trimming pared 4 bases from V and 0 bases from J, leaving 25 bases between. The germline gives CDR1 LGHNA, CDR2 YSLEER. The CDR3 nucleotides are TGCGCCAGCAGCCCCCACAGGGGGGGAGTCGGTGGGAGCTCCTACGAGCAGTACTTC. This encodes CASSPHRGGVGGSSYEQYF.

The chain has TRBV4-3 and TRBJ2-5; a weak D match, TRBD2 (6 bases). V lost 0 bases and J lost 5, with 16 bases in between. The CDR3 length is 16 residues. CDR1 LGHNA and CDR2 YSLEER come from the germline V gene. This chain's CDR3 is CASSQELRRGSETQYF. The CDR3 DNA sequence: TGCGCCAGCAGCCAAGAACTCAGGAGGGGCAGCGAGACCCAGTACTTC.

The chain employs TRBV20-1 and TRBJ2-5; D uncertain. V lost 3 bases to trimming and J lost 3 bases, with 2 bases between them. Germline V gives CDR1 DFQATT, CDR2 SNEGSKA (reference sequence). This CDR3 has 10 amino acids. As DNA, the CDR3 is TGCAGTGCTAGGAAAGAGACCCAGTACTTC. It yields the protein CSARKETQYF.

Notes on this clone: Mismatch with germline at one junction end may stem from a read error. The chain is built from TRBV19 and TRBJ1-5; D possibly corresponds to TRBD1 (6 bases). Germline V gene sequence: CDR1 LNHDA, CDR2 SQIVND (reference sequence). The CDR3 spans 16 residues. CDR3 in amino acids: CASSIGASGGYQPQHF. The CDR3 bases are TGTGCCAGTAGCATAGGGGCTTCGGGGGGCTATCAGCCCCAGCATTTT.

The rearrangement joins TRBV7-2 to TRBJ2-6; D possibly corresponds to TRBD2 (6 bases). Per germline, CDR1 SGHTA and CDR2 FQGNSA. This CDR3 spans 17 amino acids. V lost 5 bases, J lost 4 bases, and 18 bases lay in between. The chain's CDR3 is CASSPAGSGDGANVLTF. Here the CDR3 DNA reads TGTGCCAGCAGCCCAGCAGGCTCGGGGGACGGGGCCAACGTCCTGACTTTC.

This clone was detected a few times. The chain combines TRBV7-3 with TRBJ2-3; no clear D gene. V was trimmed by 0 bases and J by 1 base, leaving 8 bases between them. The CDR3 contains 15 residues. The germline gives CDR1 SGHTA, CDR2 FQGTGA. CDR3 loop: CASSLTGFGTDTQYF. The CDR3 DNA sequence: TGTGCCAGCAGCTTAACGGGGTTCGGCACAGATACGCAGTATTTT.

The rearrangement uses TRBV28 and TRBJ1-2; D uncertain. Trimming removed 3 bases at V and 8 bases at J, with 10 bases between. The CDR3 length is 12 residues. CDR1 and CDR2 (germline): MDHEN, SYDVKM. CDR3 sequence: CASSFRVEGYTF. CDR3 in DNA: TGTGCCAGCAGTTTTCGGGTGGAAGGCTACACCTTC.

Only one count was recorded for this clone. The rearrangement joins TRBV15 to TRBJ2-3; tentative D call: TRBD1 (5 bases). Per germline, CDR1 LNHNV and CDR2 YYDKDF (reference sequence). V was shortened by 6 bases and J by 4 bases, with 14 bases between the two germline ends. The CDR3 runs to 14 residues. CDR3 protein: CATRNHPQADTQYF. The CDR3 bases are TGTGCCACCAGGAATCATCCACAGGCAGATACGCAGTATTTT.

CDR3 nucleotides: TGTGCCAGCAGAACTAGCGGGAGGCCGGGTGATACGCAGTATTTT. It codes for CASRTSGRPGDTQYF. The V gene is TRBV27, the J gene TRBJ2-3, with TRBD2 matching 12 bases. CDR1 is MNHEY and CDR2 is SMNVEV in the germline V gene (reference sequence). V lost 6 bases to trimming and J lost 6 bases; unmatched junction nucleotides: 7. CDR3 length equals 15 residues.

The rearrangement joins TRBV11-2 to TRBJ2-3, with TRBD2 identical over 12 bases. V was clipped by 2 bases and J by 3 bases; unmatched bases: 6. This CDR3 has 17 residues. Germline loops: CDR1 SGHAT, CDR2 FQNNGV. The DNA for the CDR3 is TGTGCCAGCAGCTTAAGTTCGACTAGCGGGAGAACAGATACGCAGTATTTT. It codes for CASSLSSTSGRTDTQYF.

The rearrangement joins TRBV13 to TRBJ1-2; 9 bases are a match to TRBD1. V gave up 4 bases and J gave up 4 bases; unmatched junction bases: 10. Germline lookup yields CDR1 PRHDT and CDR2 FYEKMQ (reference sequence). This CDR3 comprises 16 residues. The CDR3 DNA reads as TGTGCCAGCAGCTATACCGGGACAGGGAGGGCCTATGGCTACACCTTC. The encoded protein is CASSYTGTGRAYGYTF.

This clone showed up just a few times. The rearrangement links TRBV30 to TRBJ1-2; 7 positions match TRBD1. Germline loops: CDR1 GTSNPN, CDR2 SVGIG (reference sequence). Trimming removed 3 bases from V and 3 bases from J; junction bases left unmatched: 10. The CDR3 sequence is 15 residues long. This CDR3 is CAWSSGTAGDYGYTF. The CDR3 nucleotides read TGTGCCTGGAGCTCCGGGACAGCGGGGGACTATGGCTACACCTTC.

The chain links TRBV20-1 to TRBJ1-4; D not resolved. Trimming removed 2 bases at V and 14 bases at J, with 12 bases between. Germline V gives CDR1 DFQATT, CDR2 SNEGSKA (reference sequence). CDR3 size: 11 residues. This chain's CDR3 is CSARLGVALFF. The CDR3 nucleotides read TGCAGTGCTAGACTCGGGGTGGCTCTGTTTTTT.

This clone showed up just a few times. This chain's CDR3 is CASSREAYNEQFF. Here the CDR3 DNA reads TGTGCCAGCAGCAGAGAAGCCTACAATGAGCAGTTCTTC. The rearrangement links TRBV5-5 to TRBJ2-1; D gene unclear. V was shortened by 4 bases and J by 2 bases, with 7 bases between the two germline ends. CDR3 size: 13 residues. Germline V CDR1 and CDR2: SGHKS, YYEKEE (reference sequence). Full variable domain (remainder filled in from reference TRBV5-5 and TRBJ2-1): DAGVTQSPTHLIKTRGQQVTLRCSPISGHKSVSWYQQVLGQGPQFIFQYYEKEERGRGNFPDRFSARQFPNYSSELNVNALLLGDSALYLCASSREAYNEQFFGPGTRLTVL.

This rearrangement joins TRBV28 to TRBJ1-1; D remains unclear. In germline, CDR1 is MDHEN, CDR2 SYDVKM. The V end lost 6 bases, the J end lost 1 base, and 15 bases lay between the germline ends. This CDR3 has 15 amino acids. This CDR3 is CASRRGNSENTEAFF. CDR3 DNA: TGTGCCAGCAGGCGAGGGAACAGCGAGAACACTGAAGCTTTCTTT.

This clone was observed a few times. The chain uses TRBV29-1 and TRBJ2-7; no firm D call. The V and J ends lost 2 bases and 1 base respectively, with 3 bases between them. Germline V gene sequence: CDR1 SQVTM, CDR2 ANQGSEA. The CDR3 extends over 11 amino acids. DNA of the CDR3: TGCAGCGTTGAATTTTCCTACGAGCAGTACTTC. It codes for CSVEFSYEQYF.

The chain couples TRBV21-1 to TRBJ2-6; the table's D call, TRBD1, has no DNA check behind it. TRBV21-1 is reported as a pseudogene. This CDR3 spans 17 amino acids. CDR3 amino acids: CASSKRPGCPGANVLTF. The CDR3, as DNA: TGTGCCAGCAGCAAGAGGCCAGGGTGCCCTGGGGCCAACGTCCTGACTTTC.

The table lists this clone with a few counts. The CDR3 protein is CASSVQGRNTEAFF. CDR3 in DNA: TGTGCCAGCAGTGTACAGGGGAGGAACACTGAAGCTTTCTTT. This chain connects TRBV2 to TRBJ1-1; 7 bases are shared with TRBD1. The CDR3 extends over 14 amino acids. The germline V gene encodes CDR1 SNHLY and CDR2 FYNNEI. V dropped 4 bases and J dropped 1; count of bases not matched to a gene: 3.

The chain has TRBV6-5 and TRBJ2-1; 8 bases line up with TRBD1. Germline CDR1 and CDR2: MNHEY and SVGAGI. The CDR3 length is 14 residues. Trimming at V came to 6 bases and at J to 10 bases, leaving 11 bases not matched to a gene. CDR3 DNA sequence: TGTGCCAGCAGCCCCCAATCCCGGGACAGGGAGCAGTTCTTC. The encoded protein is CASSPQSRDREQFF.

This clone appeared a few times. The chain uses TRBV5-5 and TRBJ2-5; TRBD1 aligns across 8 bases. Germline V lookup: CDR1 SGHKS, CDR2 YYEKEE (reference sequence). The V gene end was trimmed by 2 bases and the J gene end by 4 bases; junction bases not matched to a gene: 4. This CDR3 is built from 14 residues. CDR3 protein: CASSFTGGAETQYF. The CDR3 DNA reads TGTGCCAGCAGCTTTACAGGGGGAGCAGAGACCCAGTACTTC.